This is a list of T cell receptor beta chains from one sample in a study of T cell responses to AZD1222 COVID-19 vaccine. Repertoires were generated with immunoSEQ multiplex PCR, while TCRdb's copy carries only in-frame clones and drops some. The sample consists of about 160,000 clones, about 90% of them appearing once. The source was peripheral blood, collected on day 0 of MenACWY control vaccination. These receptors originate from an adult in good health. Each CDR3 is given with its conserved first and last residue. A D gene is named only where the DNA matches it firmly. Clone size is shown for a subset of rows, as once, few, many or a class of expanded clone.

cdr3_aa: CASSTGRAGKNEQYF
cdr3_nt: TGTGCCAGCAGTACAGGGCGAGCGGGAAAGAACGAGCAGTACTTC
clone_size: NA
j_call: TRBJ2-7
d_call: NA
v_call: TRBV7-2

cdr3_aa: CASSPYGVQPQHF
cdr3_nt: TGTGCCAGCAGTCCCTACGGGGTTCAGCCCCAGCATTTT
clone_size: NA
j_call: TRBJ1-5
d_call: NA
v_call: TRBV28

cdr3_aa: CASSWGAGLVGEAFF
cdr3_nt: TGTGCCAGCAGTTGGGGCGCAGGGCTGGTTGGCGAAGCTTTCTTT
clone_size: few
j_call: TRBJ1-1
d_call: NA
v_call: TRBV28

cdr3_aa: CASSLGPNSGNTIYF
cdr3_nt: TGTGCCAGCAGCTTAGGGCCGAACTCTGGAAACACCATATATTTT
clone_size: NA
j_call: TRBJ1-3
d_call: NA
v_call: TRBV7-8

cdr3_aa: CASSAGTGHQPQHF
cdr3_nt: TGTGCCAGCAGTGCGGGGACAGGGCATCAGCCCCAGCATTTT
clone_size: few
j_call: TRBJ1-5
d_call: TRBD1
v_call: TRBV9

cdr3_aa: CASSERQGHSPLHF
cdr3_nt: TGTGCCAGCAGTGAAAGGCAGGGCCATTCACCCCTCCACTTT
clone_size: NA
j_call: TRBJ1-6
d_call: NA
v_call: TRBV6-1

cdr3_aa: CASSLRRVWDTEAFF
cdr3_nt: TGTGCCAGCAGCTTAAGGAGGGTATGGGACACTGAAGCTTTCTTT
clone_size: NA
j_call: TRBJ1-1
d_call: NA
v_call: TRBV7-9

cdr3_aa: CASSEFGLTTNTGELFF
cdr3_nt: TGTGCCAGCAGTGAATTCGGACTGACTACCAACACCGGGGAGCTGTTTTTT
clone_size: NA
j_call: TRBJ2-2
d_call: NA
v_call: TRBV2

cdr3_aa: CASRRTSGSETQYF
cdr3_nt: TGTGCCAGCAGGAGGACTAGCGGGAGTGAGACCCAGTACTTC
clone_size: NA
j_call: TRBJ2-5
d_call: TRBD2
v_call: TRBV7-2

cdr3_aa: CASSITTGNTEAFF
cdr3_nt: TGTGCCAGCAGCATAACGACGGGAAACACTGAAGCTTTCTTT
clone_size: NA
j_call: TRBJ1-1
d_call: NA
v_call: TRBV21-1

cdr3_aa: CASSSSGGSYNEQFF
cdr3_nt: TGCGCCAGCAGTTCTAGCGGAGGCTCCTACAATGAGCAGTTCTTC
clone_size: NA
j_call: TRBJ2-1
d_call: TRBD2
v_call: TRBV5-1

cdr3_aa: CATSRDDGTGGPYPGYTF
cdr3_nt: TGTGCCACCAGCAGAGATGACGGGACAGGGGGCCCCTACCCTGGCTACACCTTC
clone_size: NA
j_call: TRBJ1-2
d_call: TRBD1
v_call: TRBV15

cdr3_aa: CASSLDWAGTQYF
cdr3_nt: TGTGCCAGCAGTTTAGACTGGGCAGGTACGCAGTATTTT
clone_size: NA
j_call: TRBJ2-3
d_call: NA
v_call: TRBV12-3/TRBV12-4

cdr3_aa: CATSRGRQYF
cdr3_nt: TGTGCCACCAGCAGGGGTCGCCAGTACTTC
clone_size: NA
j_call: TRBJ2-7
d_call: NA
v_call: TRBV15

cdr3_aa: CASSPQASEESEQFF
cdr3_nt: TGTGCCAGCTCACCACAGGCTAGTGAGGAAAGCGAGCAGTTCTTC
clone_size: NA
j_call: TRBJ2-1
d_call: NA
v_call: TRBV18

cdr3_aa: CASSLQTPGAHFLTEAFF
cdr3_nt: TGCGCCAGCAGCTTACAAACCCCGGGGGCACATTTCTTGACTGAAGCTTTCTTT
clone_size: NA
j_call: TRBJ1-1
d_call: NA
v_call: TRBV5-1

cdr3_aa: CASSVGPRAGSDTQYF
cdr3_nt: TGTGCCAGCAGCGTGGGACCTAGGGCCGGATCAGATACGCAGTATTTT
clone_size: NA
j_call: TRBJ2-3
d_call: NA
v_call: TRBV5-4

cdr3_aa: CASSLDRLGYTF
cdr3_nt: TGCGCCAGCAGCTTGGACAGGCTGGGCTACACCTTC
clone_size: NA
j_call: TRBJ1-2
d_call: NA
v_call: TRBV5-1